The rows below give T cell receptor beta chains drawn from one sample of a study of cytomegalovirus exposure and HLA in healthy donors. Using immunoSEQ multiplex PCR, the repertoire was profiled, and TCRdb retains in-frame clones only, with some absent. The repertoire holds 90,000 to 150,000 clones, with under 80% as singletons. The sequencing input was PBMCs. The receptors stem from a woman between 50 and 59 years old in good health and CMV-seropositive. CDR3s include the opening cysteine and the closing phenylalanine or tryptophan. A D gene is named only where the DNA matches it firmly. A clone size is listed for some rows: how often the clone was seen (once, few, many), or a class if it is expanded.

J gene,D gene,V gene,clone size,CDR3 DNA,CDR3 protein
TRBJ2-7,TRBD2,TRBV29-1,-,TGCAGCGTTGGCCGGACTAGCGGGAGAACGGAGCAGTACTTC,CSVGRTSGRTEQYF
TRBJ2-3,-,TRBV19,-,TGTGCCAGTAGTTTAGATTCTAGCACAGATACGCAGTATTTT,CASSLDSSTDTQYF
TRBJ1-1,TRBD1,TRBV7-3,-,TGTGCCAGCAGCACCGGACAGGGCAACACTGAAGCTTTCTTT,CASSTGQGNTEAFF
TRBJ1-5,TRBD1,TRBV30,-,TGTGCCTGGAGCACAGGGGTGGGGCCCCAGCATTTT,CAWSTGVGPQHF
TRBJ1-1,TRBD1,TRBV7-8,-,TGTGCCAGCAGCTTTGGATACAGGGGAGTGAACACTGAAGCTTTCTTT,CASSFGYRGVNTEAFF
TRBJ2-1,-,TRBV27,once,TGTGCCAGCAGTTTGGCCCAGAGGGCGGGAATTGGTGAGCAGTTCTTC,CASSLAQRAGIGEQFF
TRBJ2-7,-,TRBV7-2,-,TGTGCCAGCAGCTTAGGGGCGGGCCCCTACGAGCAGTACTTC,CASSLGAGPYEQYF
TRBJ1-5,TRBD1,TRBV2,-,TGTGCCAGCAGTGGACAGGGTTTTAATCAGCCCCAGCATTTT,CASSGQGFNQPQHF
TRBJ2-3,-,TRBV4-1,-,TGCGCCAGCAGCCAAGATTTTCAGAGCACAGATACGCAGTATTTT,CASSQDFQSTDTQYF
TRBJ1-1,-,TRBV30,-,TGTGCCTGGAGTGTACCGGTCTGGAACACTGAAGCTTTCTTT,CAWSVPVWNTEAFF
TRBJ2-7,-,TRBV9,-,TGTGCCAGCAGCGTGGAGGACAGTCCCTACGAGCAGTACTTC,CASSVEDSPYEQYF
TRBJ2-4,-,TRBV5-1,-,TGCGCCAGCAGCTTGGCCCTTAAAAACATTCAGTACTTC,CASSLALKNIQYF
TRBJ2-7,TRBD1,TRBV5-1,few,TGCGCCAGCAGCTTGGGGACAGGGTTCGACGAGCAGTACTTC,CASSLGTGFDEQYF
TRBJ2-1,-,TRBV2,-,TGTGCCAGCAGTGACTTATCAGCGGGGCAGTTCTTC,CASSDLSAGQFF
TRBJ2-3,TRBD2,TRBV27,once,TGTGCCAGCAGTTTCGCGGGGGGCCTCCATCGTGGGCAGTATTTT,CASSFAGGLHRGQYF
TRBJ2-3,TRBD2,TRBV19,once,TGTGCCAGTAGTCCCCGACTAGCGGGAGTCACAGATACGCAGTATTTT,CASSPRLAGVTDTQYF
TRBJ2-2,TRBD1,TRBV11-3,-,TGTGCCAGCAGCTCCGGACAGGGGGCCACCGGGGAGCTGTTTTTT,CASSSGQGATGELFF
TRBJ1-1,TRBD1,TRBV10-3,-,TGTGCCATCAGTGCAATGACAGGGCTCTCTAACACTGAAGCTTTCTTT,CAISAMTGLSNTEAFF
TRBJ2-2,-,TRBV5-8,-,TGTGCCGACGATCGGGGGTTACAAGGGGAGCTGTTTTTT,CADDRGLQGELFF
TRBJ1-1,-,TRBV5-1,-,TGCGCCAGCAGCCCGACAAACAAGGGGACTGAAGCTTTCTTT,CASSPTNKGTEAFF
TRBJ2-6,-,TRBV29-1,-,TGCAGCGTTGAAGATCAAAGATGGGCTTCCTCTGGGGCCAACGTCCTGACTTTC,CSVEDQRWASSGANVLTF
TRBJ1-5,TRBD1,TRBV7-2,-,TGTGCCAGCAGCGCATCAGGGGGCCGTGGCAATCAGCCCCAGCATTTT,CASSASGGRGNQPQHF
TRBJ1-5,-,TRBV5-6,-,TGTGCCAGCAGCTTGGGAGGGTTCGGGAATCAGCCCCAGCATTTT,CASSLGGFGNQPQHF
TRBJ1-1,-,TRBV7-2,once,TGTGCCAGCAGCTTAGTAAGGGTAGGAGGGGCTTTCTTT,CASSLVRVGGAFF
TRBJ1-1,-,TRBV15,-,TGTGCCACCAGCAGAGATTCGGCACAGTTCGGTGAAGCTTTCTTT,CATSRDSAQFGEAFF
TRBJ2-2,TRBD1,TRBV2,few,TGTGCCAGCAGAGAATGGACAGGGGGCCCCGGGGAGCTGTTTTTT,CASREWTGGPGELFF
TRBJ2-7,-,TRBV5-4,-,TGTGCCAGCAGCTTGGGGCAGGGAGGCCATGTCTACGAGCAGTACTTC,CASSLGQGGHVYEQYF
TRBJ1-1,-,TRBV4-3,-,TGCGCCAGCAGCCCTACCTACTCCAGGTTGAACACTGAAGCTTTCTTT,CASSPTYSRLNTEAFF
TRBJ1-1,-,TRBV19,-,TGTGCCAGTAACGACAGGAACACTGAAGCTTTCTTT,CASNDRNTEAFF
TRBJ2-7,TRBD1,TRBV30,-,TGTGCCTGGAGGGGACAGGGAATCTACGAGCAGTACTTC,CAWRGQGIYEQYF
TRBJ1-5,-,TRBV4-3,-,TGCGCCAGCAGCCAAGAGCCAGGGGCTCACCAGCCCCAGCATTTT,CASSQEPGAHQPQHF
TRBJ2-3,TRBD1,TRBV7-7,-,TGTGCCAGCAGTCAACAGGGGACCGACACAGATACGCAGTATTTT,CASSQQGTDTDTQYF